This T cell receptor (beta chain) emerged from a study of OX40 agonist ivuxolimab in advanced cancers. Trimming pared 2 bases from V and 5 bases from J, leaving 9 bases between. Per the germline V gene, CDR1 is MNHNS and CDR2 is SASEGT. There are 13 residues in the CDR3. Whole-study results and caveats: Antigen specificity of clonally expanded peripheral T cells was not established. Blood T cells, both CD4+ and CD8+, expanded clonally by week 6 at 0.1 to 3.0 mg/kg. More expanded clones were found, on average, in CD8+ than in CD4+ T cells. Partial responders at 0.1-3.0 mg/kg had among the lowest clonal expansion.

Note on this clone: Its target is not known.

Data came from immunoSEQ multiplex PCR; TCRdb stores just in-frame clones and leaves some out. The table shows some 98,000 clones, with around 86% occurring only once. Specimen: CD4+ or CD8+ T cells sorted from blood, collected in a trial of the OX40 agonist ivuxolimab. The gene calls are TRBV6-1 and TRBJ1-2; D call uncertain. This receptor was identified in an adult with an advanced solid tumor such as melanoma, head and neck, liver or kidney cancer. The CDR3 region has the DNA TGTGCCAGCAGTGAAAGTGGCCGTTATGGCTACACCTTC. This translates into CASSESGRYGYTF.